Listed here are 25 T cell receptor beta chains from one sample, sequenced in a study of OX40 agonist ivuxolimab in advanced cancers. The protocol was immunoSEQ multiplex PCR, while the TCRdb copy is restricted to in-frame clones and leaves out a portion. This table has more than 30,000 clones, approximately 89% appearing once. The sequencing here drew on CD4+ or CD8+ T cells sorted from blood, taken in a trial of the OX40 agonist ivuxolimab. These receptors all come from an adult with an advanced solid tumor such as melanoma, head and neck, liver or kidney cancer.

V usage is TRBV7-6 and J usage is TRBJ1-6; D is unresolved. V was shortened by 3 bases and J by 7 bases, with 4 bases between the two germline ends. This CDR3 region has 12 residues. Germline V gene lookup returns CDR1 SGHVS and CDR2 FNYEAQ. CDR3 in amino acids: CASSFANSPLHF. DNA of the CDR3: TGTGCCAGCAGCTTTGCGAATTCACCCCTCCACTTT.

The rearrangement uses TRBV4-1 and TRBJ2-7; D is unclear. The CDR3 has 15 residues. Trimming removed 0 bases from V and 4 bases from J, with 13 bases in between. Germline CDR1 MGHRA, CDR2 YSYEKL. DNA for the CDR3: TGCGCCAGCAGCCAAGAAATACAACCTATTTACGAGCAGTACTTC. Amino acid sequence: CASSQEIQPIYEQYF.

This clone was seen once. The rearrangement links TRBV6-1 to TRBJ2-7; D gene unclear. This CDR3 is built from 14 residues. Looked up from germline, CDR1 is MNHNS and CDR2 is SASEGT. The germline V and J ends were trimmed by 3 bases and 2 bases, with 11 bases remaining between them. CDR3 in amino acids: CASSDDRIPYEQYF. DNA of the CDR3: TGTGCCAGCAGTGACGACCGGATCCCCTACGAGCAGTACTTC.

The table lists this clone with a few counts. The CDR3 sequence: CASSRASTTDTQYF. CDR3 nucleotide sequence: TGTGCCAGTAGTAGGGCTTCCACCACAGATACGCAGTATTTT. This rearrangement joins TRBV19 to TRBJ2-3; D is uncertain. Looked up from germline, CDR1 is LNHDA and CDR2 is SQIVND (reference sequence). The CDR3 totals 14 residues. V lost 4 bases and J 2 bases, leaving 10 bases between the germline ends.

This clone has just a few counts. This sequence joins TRBV28 and TRBJ2-7; no firm D call. Germline CDR1 and CDR2: MDHEN and SYDVKM. The CDR3 contains 14 residues. V dropped 4 bases and J dropped 3 bases, with 13 bases sitting between them. The CDR3 region is CASSSYTNRYEQYF. As DNA, the CDR3 is TGTGCCAGCAGTTCCTACACGAATCGCTACGAGCAGTACTTC.

This sequence joins TRBV4-2 and TRBJ1-4, with a weak D call TRBD1 (6 bases). From germline, CDR1 is LGHNA and CDR2 YNFKEQ. The CDR3 has 15 amino acids. The V gene lost 1 base and the J gene lost 8 bases, with 14 bases spanning the gap. The CDR3 bases are TGTGCCAGCAGCCAAGTGGCAGGGGTAGGGGAAAAACTGTTTTTT. It encodes CASSQVAGVGEKLFF.

V gene TRBV28 combines with J gene TRBJ2-2; the D gene is possibly TRBD1 (5 bases). The CDR3 runs to 19 residues. Looked up from germline, CDR1 is MDHEN and CDR2 is SYDVKM. Trimming removed 5 bases at V and 5 bases at J, with 27 bases between. CDR3 bases: TGTGCCAGCAGTACTCCCGTCGGATCCCCGTCAGGGCGGACCGGGGAGCTGTTTTTT. It translates to CASSTPVGSPSGRTGELFF.

The chain links TRBV5-4 to TRBJ2-1, with 7 bases matching TRBD1. CDR1 and CDR2 from the germline V gene are SGHNT and YYREEE (reference sequence). This CDR3 is built from 14 residues. With 3 bases clipped from V and 8 bases from J, the junction kept 8 bases outside the gene matches. The CDR3 here is CASSSYRGSDEQFF. CDR3 nucleotides: TGTGCCAGCAGCTCATACAGGGGATCGGATGAGCAGTTCTTC. The full variable domain, with the rest looked up from reference TRBV5-4 and TRBJ2-1, is ETGVTQSPTHLIKTRGQQVTLRCSSQSGHNTVSWYQQALGQGPQFIFQYYREEENGRGNFPPRFSGLQFPNYSSELNVNALELDDSALYLCASSSYRGSDEQFFGPGTRLTVL.

The chain is built from TRBV5-1 and TRBJ2-7, with 9 bases aligning to TRBD2. The germline CDR1 and CDR2 sequences are SGHRS and YFSETQ. V gave up 4 bases and J gave up 0 bases; unmatched junction bases: 5. This CDR3 contains 15 residues. In DNA form, the CDR3 reads TGCGCCAGCAGCACCCTTAGCGGGAGCTCCTACGAGCAGTACTTC. This gives the protein CASSTLSGSSYEQYF.

The V and J genes are TRBV5-1 and TRBJ2-2, with a possible D match to TRBD2 (6 bases). CDR1 and CDR2 (germline): SGHRS, YFSETQ. This CDR3 has 17 amino acids. Trimming pared 1 base from V and 4 bases from J, leaving 17 bases between. The DNA for the CDR3 is TGCGCCAGCAGCTTGAGCGGGCCACATCGTGGCACCGGGGAGCTGTTTTTT. The encoded protein is CASSLSGPHRGTGELFF.

This clone was counted a few times. In DNA form, the CDR3 reads TGTGCCAGCAGCCTAAACAGGGGTGAGACCCAGTACTTC. Protein: CASSLNRGETQYF. V gene TRBV7-2 combines with J gene TRBJ2-5; TRBD1 aligns across 7 bases. CDR3 length equals 13 residues. V lost 5 bases, J lost 5 bases, and 5 bases stayed unmatched. Germline assignment: CDR1 SGHTA and CDR2 FQGNSA. The full variable domain, completed using reference TRBV7-2 and TRBJ2-5, is GAGVSQSPSNKVTEKGKDVELRCDPISGHTALYWYRQSLGQGLEFLIYFQGNSAPDKSGLPSDRFSAERTGGSVSTLTIQRTQQEDSAVYLCASSLNRGETQYFGPGTRLLVL.

This chain links TRBV6-5 with TRBJ2-5; D call uncertain. Germline V CDR1 and CDR2: MNHEY, SVGAGI. The CDR3 loop spans 14 amino acids. V was pared by 6 bases and J by 0 bases, with 11 bases between. CDR3 loop: CASSRLGDQETQYF. As DNA, the CDR3 is TGTGCCAGCAGCCGCCTTGGTGACCAAGAGACCCAGTACTTC.

This sequence joins TRBV2 and TRBJ2-7; D is unclear. Germline lookup yields CDR1 SNHLY and CDR2 FYNNEI. The CDR3 runs to 12 residues. Trimming took off 7 bases at V and 3 bases at J, with 10 bases between the two ends. The CDR3, as DNA: TGTGCCAGCAAGTTCACGGGCTACGAGCAGTACTTC. Translating it yields CASKFTGYEQYF.

This chain uses TRBV2 with TRBJ2-7; D not resolved. Germline V gene sequence: CDR1 SNHLY, CDR2 FYNNEI. There are 17 residues in the CDR3. The V end was cut by 0 bases, the J end by 0 bases, with 15 bases between. The CDR3 loop reads CASSEAGTNRFSYEQYF. CDR3 nucleotide sequence: TGTGCCAGCAGTGAAGCTGGTACTAACCGATTCTCCTACGAGCAGTACTTC.

The chain is built from TRBV5-8 and TRBJ1-5; D remains unclear. There are 15 residues in the CDR3. Trimming took off 4 bases at V and 9 bases at J, with 20 bases between the two ends. Germline assignment: CDR1 SGHTS and CDR2 YDEGEE. The CDR3 DNA reads as TGTGCCAGCAGCCCGCAAAATCCCTTCTATGCGCCCCAGCATTTT. As protein: CASSPQNPFYAPQHF.

The CDR3 spells CASSLGLAGENEQFF. The DNA for the CDR3 is TGTGCCAGCAGCTTAGGACTAGCGGGAGAAAATGAGCAGTTCTTC. V and J are TRBV11-3 and TRBJ2-1; TRBD2 agrees at 12 bases. Germline assignment: CDR1 SGHNT and CDR2 YENEEA. The CDR3 contains 15 residues. V dropped 1 base and J dropped 7; count of bases not matched to a gene: 2.

This chain joins TRBV5-6 and TRBJ2-5; the D call may be TRBD1 or TRBD2 (5 bases each). V shed 1 base and J shed 1 base, with 14 bases lying between them. The CDR3 is made up of 16 amino acids. The germline V gene has CDR1 SGHDT and CDR2 YYEEEE. CDR3 loop: CASSLRGPGPQETQYF. The CDR3 nucleotides read TGTGCCAGCAGCTTGAGGGGACCCGGGCCCCAAGAGACCCAGTACTTC.

This chain connects TRBV19 to TRBJ2-5; D possibly corresponds to TRBD2 (6 bases). TRBJ2-7 explains the end of the DNA better; the J call may be wrong. Germline V gene data show CDR1 as LNHDA and CDR2 as SQIVND (reference sequence). The CDR3 extends over 14 amino acids. The CDR3 DNA is TGTGCCAGTAGTACTAGCGCCAGGAGGTACGAGCAGTACTTC. The encoded protein is CASSTSARRYEQYF.

This rearrangement joins TRBV6-1 to TRBJ1-1, with 8 positions matching TRBD1. The CDR3 is made up of 14 amino acids. Losses at the gene ends were 10 bases for V and 0 bases for J; bases not matched to a gene: 7. Per germline, CDR1 MNHNS and CDR2 SASEGT. The CDR3, as DNA: TGTGCCACAACAGGGGGTGCCATGAACACTGAAGCTTTCTTT. It specifies CATTGGAMNTEAFF.

The rearrangement joins TRBV25-1 to TRBJ2-1, with 12 bases identical to TRBD2. The CDR3 loop spans 17 amino acids. CDR1 and CDR2 from the germline V gene are MGHDK and SYGVNS. V trimming: 4 bases; J trimming: 10 bases; junction bases outside the gene matches: 14. CDR3: CASSGTRLAGEGREQFF. The CDR3 DNA is TGTGCCAGCAGTGGGACTCGACTAGCGGGAGAAGGAAGGGAGCAGTTCTTC. The entire variable domain, with the rest obtained from reference TRBV25-1 and TRBJ2-1, is as follows: EADIYQTPRYLVIGTGKKITLECSQTMGHDKMYWYQQDPGMELHLIHYSYGVNSTEKGDLSSESTVSRIRTEHFPLTLESARPSHTSQYLCASSGTRLAGEGREQFFGPGTRLTVL.

The chain has TRBV29-1 and TRBJ1-1; D is uncertain. Germline V CDR1 and CDR2: SQVTM, ANQGSEA. V was cut by 1 base and J by 0 bases, with 12 bases left in between. The length of the CDR3 is 15 residues. CDR3 coding DNA: TGCAGCGTTGAAGTTCGGGCCGGACTGAACACTGAAGCTTTCTTT. Its protein is CSVEVRAGLNTEAFF.

This chain connects TRBV5-4 to TRBJ1-2, with D perhaps matching TRBD1 (5 bases). Trimming removed 0 bases at V and 5 bases at J, with 14 bases between. The length of the CDR3 is 15 residues. Germline V gene sequence: CDR1 SGHNT, CDR2 YYREEE (reference sequence). CDR3 nucleotides: TGTGCCAGCAGCTTGGCCGGCAGGGAGTATTATGGCTACACCTTC. Translation gives CASSLAGREYYGYTF.

The rearrangement links TRBV5-4 to TRBJ2-4; TRBD1 aligns across 7 bases. J was trimmed by 7 bases and V by 5 bases; bases with no gene match: 9. The CDR3 runs 14 residues. Germline V gene sequence: CDR1 SGHNT, CDR2 YYREEE (reference sequence). The CDR3 DNA sequence: TGTGCCAGCAGTCACCGGGACAGACTTAACATTCAGTACTTC. It translates to CASSHRDRLNIQYF. The variable domain in full, with the rest retrieved from reference TRBV5-4 and TRBJ2-4, is ETGVTQSPTHLIKTRGQQVTLRCSSQSGHNTVSWYQQALGQGPQFIFQYYREEENGRGNFPPRFSGLQFPNYSSELNVNALELDDSALYLCASSHRDRLNIQYFGAGTRLSVL.

The chain joins TRBV12-2 to TRBJ2-4; TRBD2 is the table's D call and was not checked against the DNA. TRBV12-2 is recorded as a pseudogene. The CDR3 consists of 16 residues. The CDR3 coding sequence is TGTGCAAGTCGCTTAGGGGGGGATAAAGCCAAAAACATTCAGTACTTC. Amino acids: CASRLGGDKAKNIQYF.

This chain connects TRBV27 to TRBJ2-5; D unclear. CDR3 length: 12 residues. Germline CDR1 and CDR2: MNHEY and SMNVEV (reference sequence). The V end was cut by 3 bases, the J end by 0 bases, with 2 bases between. The CDR3 region is CASSFYQETQYF. CDR3 coding DNA: TGTGCCAGCAGTTTCTACCAAGAGACCCAGTACTTC.